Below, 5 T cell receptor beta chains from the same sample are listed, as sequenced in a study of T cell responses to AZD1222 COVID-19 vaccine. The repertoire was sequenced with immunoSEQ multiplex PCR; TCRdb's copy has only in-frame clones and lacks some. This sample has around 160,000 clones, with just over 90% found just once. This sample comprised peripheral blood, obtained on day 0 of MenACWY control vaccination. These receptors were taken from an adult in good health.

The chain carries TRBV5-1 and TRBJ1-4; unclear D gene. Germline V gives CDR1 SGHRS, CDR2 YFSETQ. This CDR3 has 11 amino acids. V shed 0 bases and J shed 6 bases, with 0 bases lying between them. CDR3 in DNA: TGCGCCAGCAGCTTGGATGAAAAACTGTTTTTT. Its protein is CASSLDEKLFF.

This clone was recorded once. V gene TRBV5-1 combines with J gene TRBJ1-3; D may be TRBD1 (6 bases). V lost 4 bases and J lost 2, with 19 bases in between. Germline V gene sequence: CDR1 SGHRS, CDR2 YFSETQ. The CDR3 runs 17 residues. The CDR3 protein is CASSPQPQGMAGNTIYF. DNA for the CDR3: TGCGCCAGCAGCCCCCAACCACAGGGAATGGCTGGAAACACCATATATTTT.

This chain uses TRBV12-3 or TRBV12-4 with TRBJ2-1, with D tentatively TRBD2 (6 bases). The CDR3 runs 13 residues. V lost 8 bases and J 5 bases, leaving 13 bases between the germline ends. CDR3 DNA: TGTGCCAGCCACTCCGGGACTCACAATGAGCAGTTCTTC. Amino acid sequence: CASHSGTHNEQFF.

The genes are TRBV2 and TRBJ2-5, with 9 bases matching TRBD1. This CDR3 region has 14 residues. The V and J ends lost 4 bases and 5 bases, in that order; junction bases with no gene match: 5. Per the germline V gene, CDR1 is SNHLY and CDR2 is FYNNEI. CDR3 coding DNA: TGTGCCAGCAGTGCACAGGGGGCTAGCGAGACCCAGTACTTC. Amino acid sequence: CASSAQGASETQYF.

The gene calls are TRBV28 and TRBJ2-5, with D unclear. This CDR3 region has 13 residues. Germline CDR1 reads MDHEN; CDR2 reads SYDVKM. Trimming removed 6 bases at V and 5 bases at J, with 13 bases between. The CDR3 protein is CASRRIRGETQYF. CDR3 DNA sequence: TGTGCCAGCAGGCGGATCCGTGGGGAGACCCAGTACTTC.